This T cell receptor (beta chain) came from a study of cytomegalovirus exposure and HLA in healthy donors. Both 60 Vbeta primers and 13 Jbeta primers went into the PCR. Method: immunoSEQ multiplex PCR; TCRdb's copy keeps in-frame clones and lacks some. The profile shows about 70,000 clones, roughly 88% of them singletons. Of note for this clone: Its antigen is currently unknown.

There are 13 residues in the CDR3. CDR1 MNHEY and CDR2 SVGAGI come from the germline V gene. With V trimmed by 5 bases and J by 9 bases, 4 bases remained unmatched. The study's findings and limits: Most TCR beta V segments were productive about 87% or about 30% of the time in an earlier analysis. Accurate predictions that matched the HLA-A and HLA-B alleles of most subjects were reportedly made from TCR beta sequences. The study carried out a later analysis of TCR beta sequences. It associated approximately 16,000 of them with specific HLA alleles at a false discovery rate of 0.05. The authors confirmed in vitro that a few CMV-associated chains were specific for CMV antigens.

The rearrangement uses TRBV6-5 and TRBJ2-1, with TRBD2 matching 10 bases. Sequenced material: PBMCs. The receptor comes from a woman in her 30s in good health and CMV-seronegative. Here the CDR3 reads CASSLAGEGEQFF. CDR3 DNA: TGTGCCAGCAGTCTAGCGGGAGAAGGTGAGCAGTTCTTC.